This is a list of T cell receptor beta chains from one sample in a study of blood T cell repertoires in COVID-19. TCRdb keeps only in-frame clones here, not all; method: immunoSEQ multiplex PCR. The sample contains about 200,000 clones, 75% to 90% of which appear only once. Sequenced: PBMCs or T cells enriched from blood (not recorded which). The receptors were sampled from a man aged 40-55 years who had recovered from COVID-19. Each CDR3 is given with its conserved first and last residue. D genes are given only for firm matches. Some rows have no size entry. The others give once, few or many, or a class for an expanded clone.

CDR3aa	CDR3nt	v_gene	abundance	d_gene	j_gene
CAWGTGNYGYTF	TGTGCCTGGGGGACGGGGAACTATGGCTACACCTTC	TRBV30	few	NA	TRBJ1-2
CASSLRGTGGYEQYF	TGTGCCAGCAGTCTCCGGGGGACAGGGGGGTACGAGCAGTACTTC	TRBV27	NA	TRBD1	TRBJ2-7
CASSLSWDRGRFGNQPQHF	TGTGCCAGCAGTTTATCGTGGGACAGGGGGCGCTTCGGTAATCAGCCCCAGCATTTT	TRBV27	NA	TRBD1	TRBJ1-5
CASSPHISSGPPNEQFF	TGTGCCAGCAGCCCCCACATATCTAGCGGCCCCCCCAATGAGCAGTTCTTC	TRBV7-9	NA	TRBD2	TRBJ2-1
CASSEFLRNTIYF	TGTGCCAGCAGTGAGTTCTTAAGAAACACCATATATTTT	TRBV6-1	few	NA	TRBJ1-3
CASSPQGQSSGELFF	TGTGCCAGCTCGCCCCAGGGACAGTCGAGCGGGGAGCTGTTTTTT	TRBV18	once	TRBD1	TRBJ2-2
CASSLNGGGYEQYF	TGTGCCAGCAGTTTGAATGGGGGAGGCTACGAGCAGTACTTC	TRBV27	few	NA	TRBJ2-7
CAWSRDRGEKLFF	TGTGCCTGGAGTAGGGACAGGGGTGAAAAACTGTTTTTT	TRBV30	NA	TRBD1	TRBJ1-4
CASIPTGTSGSYEQYF	TGTGCCAGCATCCCGACCGGGACTAGCGGATCCTACGAGCAGTACTTC	TRBV7-8	NA	TRBD2	TRBJ2-7
CASSYGRTLEQYF	TGTGCCAGCAGTTACGGGCGGACTCTCGAGCAGTACTTC	TRBV6-2/TRBV6-3	NA	NA	TRBJ2-7
CSVGPQRGAYEQYF	TGCAGCGTTGGACCACAGCGGGGGGCCTACGAGCAGTACTTC	TRBV29-1	few	TRBD2	TRBJ2-7
CASRVTGNTEAFF	TGTGCCAGCAGGGTGACAGGGAACACTGAAGCTTTCTTT	TRBV2	NA	NA	TRBJ1-1
CAWSARFGQGISGNTIYF	TGTGCCTGGAGCGCCCGATTCGGACAGGGGATCTCTGGAAACACCATATATTTT	TRBV30	once	TRBD1	TRBJ1-3
CASSDGTSGSGELFF	TGTGCCAGCAGTGACGGGACTAGCGGGTCCGGGGAGCTGTTTTTT	TRBV6-4	NA	TRBD2	TRBJ2-2
CASSLTRYRGISYEQYF	TGTGCCAGCAGCTTAACTCGGTACAGGGGAATCTCCTACGAGCAGTACTTC	TRBV7-9	NA	TRBD1	TRBJ2-7
CATSEFGGGEAFF	TGTGCCACCAGTGAATTCGGCGGAGGTGAAGCTTTCTTT	TRBV24-1	NA	NA	TRBJ1-1
CASSFDQGFYEQFF	TGTGCCAGCAGCTTTGACCAGGGGTTCTATGAGCAGTTCTTC	TRBV11-1	NA	NA	TRBJ2-1
CASSLGFSHSDKGNTEAFF	TGCGCCAGCAGCTTGGGGTTTAGTCACTCTGACAAAGGGAACACTGAAGCTTTCTTT	TRBV5-1	once	NA	TRBJ1-1
CASSQHYRDRSTDTQYF	TGTGCCAGCAGTCAACATTACCGGGACAGGAGTACAGATACGCAGTATTTT	TRBV6-6	once	TRBD1	TRBJ2-3
CASSMGQTEAFF	TGCGCCAGCAGCATGGGACAGACTGAAGCTTTCTTT	TRBV5-1	NA	TRBD1	TRBJ1-1
CASRDRFGSGSLGYNEQFF	TGCGCCAGCAGGGACCGTTTCGGTAGCGGGAGTTTAGGGTACAATGAGCAGTTCTTC	TRBV5-1	NA	TRBD2	TRBJ2-1
CAWSPPGQSLNTEAFF	TGTGCCTGGAGTCCCCCAGGTCAGAGCTTGAACACTGAAGCTTTCTTT	TRBV30	NA	NA	TRBJ1-1
CATTTTSGGTYEQYF	TGTGCCACCACAACGACTAGCGGGGGGACCTACGAGCAGTACTTC	TRBV6-5	NA	TRBD2	TRBJ2-7
CASRPGQGISGNTIYF	TGTGCCAGCAGGCCGGGACAGGGCATCTCTGGAAACACCATATATTTT	TRBV2	NA	TRBD1	TRBJ1-3
CASSMGLAEYEQYF	TGTGCCAGCAGCATGGGACTAGCGGAGTACGAGCAGTACTTC	TRBV21-1	NA	NA	TRBJ2-7
CASSSGGYDSPLHF	TGTGCCAGCTCGTCAGGGGGCTACGATTCACCCCTCCACTTT	TRBV18	NA	TRBD1	TRBJ1-6
CASSPYRTPPGELFF	TGTGCCAGCAGCCCCTACCGAACCCCCCCCGGGGAGCTGTTTTTT	TRBV14	NA	NA	TRBJ2-2
CASSQDLVKPYEQYF	TGTGCCAGCAGCCAAGACCTAGTCAAGCCCTACGAGCAGTACTTC	TRBV3-1/TRBV3-2	NA	NA	TRBJ2-7
CASSQGTVGTLAF	TGTGCCAGCTCACAAGGGACAGTTGGGACTTTAGCCTTC	TRBV18	NA	TRBD1	TRBJ1-2
CASSSGGQGWEETQYF	TGTGCCAGCAGTTCCGGGGGACAGGGGTGGGAAGAGACCCAGTACTTC	TRBV6-5	NA	TRBD1	TRBJ2-5
CASSPHGATEAFF	TGTGCCAGCAGCCCCCATGGGGCAACTGAAGCTTTCTTT	TRBV3-1/TRBV3-2	NA	NA	TRBJ1-1
CASTGALGELFF	TGTGCCAGCACGGGAGCCCTCGGGGAGCTGTTTTTT	TRBV5-4	NA	NA	TRBJ2-2
CASSEEEGASYEQYF	TGTGCCAGCAGTGAAGAGGAGGGAGCCTCCTACGAGCAGTACTTC	TRBV6-1	few	NA	TRBJ2-7
CASSLLVVAGEANEQFF	TGTGCCAGCAGTTTATTAGTGGTAGCGGGAGAAGCCAATGAGCAGTTCTTC	TRBV27	NA	TRBD2	TRBJ2-1
CASSLEGGRITYEQYF	TGTGCCAGCAGCTTGGAAGGCGGGAGGATCACCTACGAGCAGTACTTC	TRBV5-5	NA	TRBD2	TRBJ2-7
CAVWDGGRAEQYF	TGTGCCGTCTGGGATGGCGGGAGGGCCGAGCAGTACTTC	TRBV12-3/TRBV12-4	NA	TRBD2	TRBJ2-7
CAWRSGSYNSPLHF	TGTGCCTGGAGGTCGGGGAGCTATAATTCACCCCTCCACTTT	TRBV30	NA	NA	TRBJ1-6
CASRDGSGGNQPQHF	TGTGCCAGCAGGGACGGCTCAGGGGGCAATCAGCCCCAGCATTTT	TRBV2	few	NA	TRBJ1-5
CASVLGGVDTQYF	TGTGCCAGCGTCCTGGGGGGGGTGGATACGCAGTATTTT	TRBV28	once	TRBD2	TRBJ2-3
CASRFRETQYF	TGCGCCAGCAGGTTTCGGGAGACCCAGTACTTC	TRBV5-1	NA	NA	TRBJ2-5
CAWRQGGEKLFF	TGTGCCTGGAGACAGGGTGGTGAAAAACTGTTTTTT	TRBV30	NA	NA	TRBJ1-4
CASSLASRSPETQYF	TGCGCCAGCAGCTTGGCTTCTCGGTCCCCAGAGACCCAGTACTTC	TRBV5-1	NA	NA	TRBJ2-5
CAISDSSGRNTQYF	TGTGCCATCAGTGATTCTAGCGGGAGGAATACGCAGTATTTT	TRBV10-3	few	TRBD2	TRBJ2-3
CASSPGTNEKLFF	TGTGCCAGCAGCCCCGGGACAAATGAAAAACTGTTTTTT	TRBV11-1	NA	NA	TRBJ1-4
CASSLPRGTGGREQYF	TGTGCCAGCAGTTTGCCCCGAGGGACAGGGGGTCGCGAGCAGTACTTC	TRBV28	NA	TRBD1	TRBJ2-7
CASSYSVGLGSYNEQFF	TGTGCCAGCAGTTACTCGGTGGGACTAGGTTCCTACAATGAGCAGTTCTTC	TRBV6-2/TRBV6-3	NA	TRBD2	TRBJ2-1
CASSFVDRDSYGYTF	TGTGCCAGCAGCTTTGTGGACCGGGACAGCTATGGCTACACCTTC	TRBV7-2	NA	TRBD1	TRBJ1-2
CASSPQGQFSGELFF	TGTGCCAGTAGTCCCCAGGGCCAGTTCTCCGGGGAGCTGTTTTTT	TRBV19	NA	NA	TRBJ2-2
CAWSGTSGSLLNNEQFF	TGTGCCTGGAGTGGGACTAGCGGGAGCCTTCTAAACAATGAGCAGTTCTTC	TRBV30	NA	TRBD2	TRBJ2-1
CAWSRGWGNQPQHF	TGTGCCTGGAGCAGGGGATGGGGCAATCAGCCCCAGCATTTT	TRBV30	NA	NA	TRBJ1-5
CASSLDTVNTEAFF	TGTGCCAGCAGCTTGGATACAGTTAACACTGAAGCTTTCTTT	TRBV5-4	NA	NA	TRBJ1-1
CASSSTSGNYEQYF	TGTGCCAGCAGTTCGACTAGCGGGAACTACGAGCAGTACTTC	TRBV7-2	NA	TRBD2	TRBJ2-7
CASTKTGTYTSDTQYF	TGTGCCAGCACCAAAACCGGGACATATACTTCAGATACGCAGTATTTT	TRBV7-9	NA	NA	TRBJ2-3
CASSLGDRVTNEKLFF	TGCGCCAGCAGCTTGGGGGACAGGGTAACTAATGAAAAACTGTTTTTT	TRBV5-1	NA	TRBD1	TRBJ1-4
CAWTDPPRVAGAGELFF	TGTGCCTGGACTGACCCCCCCCGCGTGGCGGGAGCCGGGGAGCTGTTTTTT	TRBV30	NA	TRBD2	TRBJ2-2
CASSILPGSNEKLFF	TGTGCCAGTAGTATCCTACCAGGTTCTAATGAAAAACTGTTTTTT	TRBV19	NA	NA	TRBJ1-4
CASSFTGSSGRQFF	TGTGCCAGCAGCTTTACCGGGAGTTCGGGCAGGCAGTTCTTC	TRBV7-9	NA	NA	TRBJ2-1
CASSYGTSSYNEQFF	TGTGCCAGCAGTTACGGGACTAGCTCCTACAATGAGCAGTTCTTC	TRBV6-5	once	TRBD2	TRBJ2-1